This T cell receptor (beta chain) was recovered during a study of T cell responses to AZD1222 COVID-19 vaccine. Assay: immunoSEQ multiplex PCR; the TCRdb copy retains only in-frame clones and omits some. The repertoire holds more than 110,000 clones, with over 85% as singletons. This clone was detected once. Antigen specificity is unknown. Overall study results and limits: Most donors were white British and more were female, and clonal diversity was possibly underestimated. Repertoires were obtained only post-peak T cell response.

The TCR originated in an adult in good health. The sample was peripheral blood, taken on day 0 of AZD1222 vaccination.

The CDR3 sequence: CASSITGGEAFF. The CDR3 DNA sequence: TGTGCCAGCAGCATTACAGGGGGCGAAGCTTTCTTT. This chain joins TRBV7-9 and TRBJ1-1; 9 nucleotides align to TRBD1. V shed 5 bases, J shed 8 bases, and the junction held 3 bases outside the gene matches. CDR1 and CDR2 from the germline V gene are SEHNR and FQNEAQ (reference sequence). The CDR3 loop spans 12 amino acids.